This TCR beta chain was observed in a study of T cells in Graves' hyperthyroidism and ophthalmopathy. This clonotype was seen more than once but under ten times. V lost 2 bases and J 2 bases, leaving 14 bases between the germline ends. The germline CDR1 and CDR2 sequences are SGDLS and YYNGEE. The CDR3 covers 15 residues. RNA transcripts provided the source from which TCR beta CDR3 regions were amplified. During a first-round RT-PCR of the TCR CDR3, the HTBI primer set was used. Each CDR3 protein gets one entry after TCRdb re-called the multiplex PCR reads with MiXCR. Counted here are 700,000 or so distinct CDR3 sequences, about a sixth occurring once; the ten biggest clones make up 8.4%.

The receptor was isolated from a man between 18 and 29 years old with Graves' hyperthyroidism. The sample taken for sequencing was blood. The chain recombines TRBV9 with TRBJ2-7, with D perhaps being TRBD1 or TRBD2 (6 bases each). The CDR3 here is CASSVNPGATYEQYF. Written as DNA, the CDR3 is TGTGCCAGCAGCGTTAATCCGGGGGCCACCTACGAGCAGTACTTC.